The rows below give T cell receptor beta chains drawn from one sample of a study of breast tumors, draining lymph nodes, adjacent tissues. TCRdb processed the multiplex PCR reads anew with MiXCR; each CDR3 protein has one entry. The data hold about 180,000 distinct CDR3 sequences, with 33% observed a single time. Specimen: axillary lymph node tissue. These receptors were collected from a female donor with breast cancer. Some clones in this sample may be carry-over from other donors' samples. CDR3s include the opening cysteine and the closing phenylalanine or tryptophan. D genes are given only for firm matches. The size field is filled for only some rows; it gives once, few, many or a size class.

clone size: many; D gene: .; J gene: TRBJ2-5; V gene: TRBV7-9; CDR3 DNA: TGTGCCAGCAGCCTAGGGGGAGAGTTGGAGACCCAGTACTTC; CDR3 protein: CASSLGGELETQYF
clone size: many; D gene: TRBD1; J gene: TRBJ2-7; V gene: TRBV6-2/TRBV6-3; CDR3 DNA: TGTGCCAGCAGTGAACAGGGGTCCTACGAGCAGTACTTC; CDR3 protein: CASSEQGSYEQYF
clone size: .; D gene: .; J gene: TRBJ1-1; V gene: TRBV3-1; CDR3 DNA: TGTGCCAGCAGCCAAGTTCAAGGGGGTTCAGCTTTCTTT; CDR3 protein: CASSQVQGGSAFF
clone size: few; D gene: TRBD1; J gene: TRBJ1-5; V gene: TRBV2; CDR3 DNA: TGTGCCAGCAGTGGACAGGGCCACCAGCCCCAGCATTTT; CDR3 protein: CASSGQGHQPQHF
clone size: .; D gene: .; J gene: TRBJ2-3; V gene: TRBV7-2; CDR3 DNA: TGTGCCAGCGACCAAGACTACACAGATACGCAGTATTTT; CDR3 protein: CASDQDYTDTQYF
clone size: many; D gene: .; J gene: TRBJ2-7; V gene: TRBV9; CDR3 DNA: TGTGCCAGCAGCGTAGGGAGCGGGTCTTTCTACGAGCAGTACTTC; CDR3 protein: CASSVGSGSFYEQYF
clone size: many; D gene: TRBD1; J gene: TRBJ1-2; V gene: TRBV11-2; CDR3 DNA: TGTGCCAGCAGCCACTACCGGGACAGGGCGGGCTACACCTTC; CDR3 protein: CASSHYRDRAGYTF
clone size: many; D gene: .; J gene: TRBJ2-5; V gene: TRBV6-4; CDR3 DNA: TGTGCCAGCAGTGACGCCAGGCAAACAACCCAAGAGACCCAGTACTTC; CDR3 protein: CASSDARQTTQETQYF
clone size: .; D gene: .; J gene: TRBJ1-1; V gene: TRBV7-3; CDR3 DNA: TGTGCCAGCAGCTTAAGTTACAGGGATTCCGAAGCTTTCTTT; CDR3 protein: CASSLSYRDSEAFF
clone size: many; D gene: TRBD2; J gene: TRBJ2-3; V gene: TRBV18; CDR3 DNA: TGTGCCAGTTATAGCGGGACCCATCGGGATACGCAGTATTTT; CDR3 protein: CASYSGTHRDTQYF
clone size: .; D gene: TRBD1; J gene: TRBJ1-5; V gene: TRBV6-5; CDR3 DNA: TGTGCCAGCAGTCCACAGGGGGCGCGGCAGCCCCAGCATTTT; CDR3 protein: CASSPQGARQPQHF
clone size: many; D gene: .; J gene: TRBJ1-6; V gene: TRBV18; CDR3 DNA: TGTGCCAGCTCACCAAGGGTGCCCTATAATTCACCCCTCCACTTT; CDR3 protein: CASSPRVPYNSPLHF
clone size: many; D gene: TRBD2; J gene: TRBJ2-1; V gene: TRBV12-5; CDR3 DNA: TGTGCTAGTGGTTGGGGTTTGCGGGAGCGGTTCTTC; CDR3 protein: CASGWGLRERFF
clone size: many; D gene: .; J gene: TRBJ1-5; V gene: TRBV28; CDR3 DNA: TGTGCCAGCACCATAGGGGTGGGCAGCAATCAGCCCCAGCATTTT; CDR3 protein: CASTIGVGSNQPQHF
clone size: many; D gene: .; J gene: TRBJ1-2; V gene: TRBV20-1; CDR3 DNA: TGCAGTGCCCGACCCGCAGCCTATGGCTACACCTTC; CDR3 protein: CSARPAAYGYTF
clone size: many; D gene: .; J gene: TRBJ1-5; V gene: TRBV6-1; CDR3 DNA: TGTGCCATCCAGGGGAGCAATCAGCCCCAGCATTTT; CDR3 protein: CAIQGSNQPQHF
clone size: .; D gene: TRBD2; J gene: TRBJ2-1; V gene: TRBV5-1; CDR3 DNA: TGCGCCAGCAGCTTCCCTAGCGGGGGGCCGGGGAGCTGCAATGATCAGTTCTTC; CDR3 protein: CASSFPSGGPGSCNDQFF
clone size: many; D gene: TRBD1; J gene: TRBJ1-2; V gene: TRBV7-9; CDR3 DNA: TGTGCCAGCAGCGTCCCGGACAGGATAGGAGATGGCTACACCTTC; CDR3 protein: CASSVPDRIGDGYTF
clone size: many; D gene: TRBD2; J gene: TRBJ2-7; V gene: TRBV11-2; CDR3 DNA: TGTGCCAGCAGCGTGCGGACTAGCGCGTTTTCCTCGGGGGAGCAGTACTTC; CDR3 protein: CASSVRTSAFSSGEQYF
clone size: many; D gene: .; J gene: TRBJ2-7; V gene: TRBV6-2/TRBV6-3; CDR3 DNA: TGTGCCAGTGGAGGGCCCGTTAAGGGGGGCGAGCAGTACTTC; CDR3 protein: CASGGPVKGGEQYF
clone size: many; D gene: .; J gene: TRBJ2-5; V gene: TRBV19; CDR3 DNA: TGTGCCAGTAGTAGCCCACTAGCCCCTATGGAGACCCAGTACTTC; CDR3 protein: CASSSPLAPMETQYF
clone size: many; D gene: .; J gene: TRBJ2-1; V gene: TRBV28; CDR3 DNA: TGTGCCAGCATAGACCTAGCGAACAATGAGCAGTTCTTC; CDR3 protein: CASIDLANNEQFF
clone size: many; D gene: .; J gene: TRBJ2-2; V gene: TRBV5-8; CDR3 DNA: TGTGCCAGCAGCTCACGGGAGTCCGGGGAGCTGTTTTTT; CDR3 protein: CASSSRESGELFF
clone size: .; D gene: TRBD2; J gene: TRBJ2-3; V gene: TRBV6-5; CDR3 DNA: TGTGCCAGCAGTCACTCGATGGGTAGCGGGATAGATACGCAGTATTTT; CDR3 protein: CASSHSMGSGIDTQYF
clone size: .; D gene: .; J gene: TRBJ2-5; V gene: TRBV19; CDR3 DNA: TGTGCCAGTAGTAGACTCCCCAGGGGAGGAGGGACCCAGTACTTC; CDR3 protein: CASSRLPRGGGTQYF
clone size: .; D gene: .; J gene: TRBJ2-1; V gene: TRBV20-1; CDR3 DNA: TGCAGTGCTAAAGGATGGGGGGTCTACACTGAGCAGTTCTTC; CDR3 protein: CSAKGWGVYTEQFF
clone size: once; D gene: .; J gene: TRBJ1-1; V gene: TRBV18; CDR3 DNA: TGTGCCAGCTCACCCCTGATGGAGAACACTGAAGCTTTCTTT; CDR3 protein: CASSPLMENTEAFF
clone size: few; D gene: TRBD2; J gene: TRBJ2-1; V gene: TRBV6-4; CDR3 DNA: TGTGCCAGCAGTCACTCTGGGGGTAGCGGGTCTTACAATGAGCAGTTCTTC; CDR3 protein: CASSHSGGSGSYNEQFF
clone size: many; D gene: .; J gene: TRBJ1-6; V gene: TRBV9; CDR3 DNA: TGTGCCAGCAGCGCCCAAACCGGACAGCTATCACCCCTCCACTTT; CDR3 protein: CASSAQTGQLSPLHF
clone size: .; D gene: .; J gene: TRBJ1-1; V gene: TRBV28; CDR3 DNA: TGTGCCAGCAGACCTAGAACGAACACTGAAGCTTTCTTT; CDR3 protein: CASRPRTNTEAFF
clone size: many; D gene: TRBD1; J gene: TRBJ2-7; V gene: TRBV5-4; CDR3 DNA: TGTGCCAGCAGCTTGTCAGGACAGGGGCCCACCTACGAGCAGTACTTC; CDR3 protein: CASSLSGQGPTYEQYF
clone size: many; D gene: .; J gene: TRBJ2-3; V gene: TRBV15; CDR3 DNA: TGTGCCACCAGCAGAAGTCAAGGATCCGCAGATACGCAGTATTTT; CDR3 protein: CATSRSQGSADTQYF
clone size: many; D gene: TRBD1; J gene: TRBJ1-4; V gene: TRBV24-1; CDR3 DNA: TGTGCCACCAGTGATCCAGGGGGATCGGGTGAAAAACTGTTTTTT; CDR3 protein: CATSDPGGSGEKLFF
clone size: many; D gene: TRBD1; J gene: TRBJ2-5; V gene: TRBV24-1; CDR3 DNA: TGTGCCACCAGTATTTCTGACAGGGAACAAGAGACCCAGTACTTC; CDR3 protein: CATSISDREQETQYF
clone size: .; D gene: TRBD2; J gene: TRBJ2-7; V gene: TRBV28; CDR3 DNA: TGTGCCAGCAGTTTACGGGAGGTGGGTGAGAGGTACGAGCAGTACTTC; CDR3 protein: CASSLREVGERYEQYF
clone size: once; D gene: TRBD1; J gene: TRBJ2-3; V gene: TRBV6-4; CDR3 DNA: TGTGCCAGCAGTGACGGGACAGGGGTCTTAGGAGTACCAGATACGCAGTATTTT; CDR3 protein: CASSDGTGVLGVPDTQYF
clone size: many; D gene: TRBD1; J gene: TRBJ2-7; V gene: TRBV4-1; CDR3 DNA: TGCGCCAGCAGACACTTATTTGGACAGGGCCATGGTGAATACGAGCAGTACTTC; CDR3 protein: CASRHLFGQGHGEYEQYF
clone size: many; D gene: .; J gene: TRBJ2-1; V gene: TRBV10-3; CDR3 DNA: TGTGCCATCAGTGAGTTGGGGCAGCCCAATGAGCAGTTCTTC; CDR3 protein: CAISELGQPNEQFF
clone size: many; D gene: TRBD1; J gene: TRBJ1-5; V gene: TRBV2; CDR3 DNA: TGTGCCAGCAGAGGGCGGGACAGTAGGAATCAGCCCCAGCATTTT; CDR3 protein: CASRGRDSRNQPQHF
clone size: .; D gene: .; J gene: TRBJ2-1; V gene: TRBV19; CDR3 DNA: TGTGCCAGTAGTACCAGCGGGTCCTCCTGCAATGAGCAGTTCTTC; CDR3 protein: CASSTSGSSCNEQFF
clone size: .; D gene: TRBD1; J gene: TRBJ2-3; V gene: TRBV20-1; CDR3 DNA: TGCAGTGCCCGGGGACAGGGGGCAACAGATACGCAGTATTTT; CDR3 protein: CSARGQGATDTQYF
clone size: few; D gene: TRBD1; J gene: TRBJ1-2; V gene: TRBV27; CDR3 DNA: TGTGCCAGCAGTCCCCCGGGACAGGGTCACTACACCTTC; CDR3 protein: CASSPPGQGHYTF
clone size: many; D gene: .; J gene: TRBJ2-1; V gene: TRBV24-1; CDR3 DNA: TGTGCCACCAGCGAAACTTCTTACAATGAGCAGTTCTTC; CDR3 protein: CATSETSYNEQFF
clone size: .; D gene: .; J gene: TRBJ2-7; V gene: TRBV24-1; CDR3 DNA: TGTGCCACCAGTGATTTACAAATAGACCACGAGCAGTACTTC; CDR3 protein: CATSDLQIDHEQYF
clone size: .; D gene: .; J gene: TRBJ1-1; V gene: TRBV20-1; CDR3 DNA: TGCAGTGGTGGGAGGGGGACCGTTAACAAGAACCTGAATGCTTTCTTT; CDR3 protein: CSGGRGTVNKNLNAFF
clone size: many; D gene: TRBD1; J gene: TRBJ1-2; V gene: TRBV30; CDR3 DNA: TGTGCCTGGAGCAATCAGGGGGCATACTACTATGGCTACACCTTC; CDR3 protein: CAWSNQGAYYYGYTF
clone size: .; D gene: TRBD1; J gene: TRBJ2-7; V gene: TRBV6-1; CDR3 DNA: TGTGCCAGCAGTGGACAGGGTTCCTACGAGCAGTACTTC; CDR3 protein: CASSGQGSYEQYF
clone size: many; D gene: .; J gene: TRBJ2-5; V gene: TRBV4-1; CDR3 DNA: TGCGCCAGCAGCCAAGTTCTCCGGGGGCCAGAGACCCAGTACTTC; CDR3 protein: CASSQVLRGPETQYF
clone size: .; D gene: .; J gene: TRBJ1-1; V gene: TRBV12-3/TRBV12-4; CDR3 DNA: TGTGCCAGCAGTTTAGGATGGGAAGCTTTCTTT; CDR3 protein: CASSLGWEAFF
clone size: many; D gene: TRBD2; J gene: TRBJ2-1; V gene: TRBV20-1; CDR3 DNA: TGCAGTGCTAGAGGTCCCGGGGGGTACAATGAGCAGTTCTTC; CDR3 protein: CSARGPGGYNEQFF
clone size: many; D gene: TRBD1; J gene: TRBJ1-4; V gene: TRBV28; CDR3 DNA: TGTGCCAGCAGGCCACAGGGGGGTAATGAAAAACTGTTTTTT; CDR3 protein: CASRPQGGNEKLFF
clone size: .; D gene: TRBD2; J gene: TRBJ2-1; V gene: TRBV19; CDR3 DNA: TGTGCCAGTAGTATTGTACTAGCGGGGGCAAGCAAAGAGCGGTTCTTC; CDR3 protein: CASSIVLAGASKERFF
clone size: .; D gene: .; J gene: TRBJ1-1; V gene: TRBV28; CDR3 DNA: TGTGCCAGCAGGACCGTGAGGGCTGAAGCTTTCTTT; CDR3 protein: CASRTVRAEAFF
clone size: many; D gene: .; J gene: TRBJ2-6; V gene: TRBV6-5; CDR3 DNA: TGTGCCACTTCGCACGGAAGCTCTGGGGCCAACGTCCTGACTTTC; CDR3 protein: CATSHGSSGANVLTF
clone size: many; D gene: .; J gene: TRBJ1-2; V gene: TRBV6-1; CDR3 DNA: TGTGCCAGCAGTGAAACCCGCGGGGGAACCTTC; CDR3 protein: CASSETRGGTF